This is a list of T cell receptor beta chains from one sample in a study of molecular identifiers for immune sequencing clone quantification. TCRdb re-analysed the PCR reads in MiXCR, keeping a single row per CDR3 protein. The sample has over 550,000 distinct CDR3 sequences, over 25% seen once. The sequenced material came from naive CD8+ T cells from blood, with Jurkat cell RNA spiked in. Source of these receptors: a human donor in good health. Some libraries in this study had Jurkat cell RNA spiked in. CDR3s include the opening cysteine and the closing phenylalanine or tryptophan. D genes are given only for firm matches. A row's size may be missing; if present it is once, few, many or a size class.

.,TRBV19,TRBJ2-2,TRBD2,CASRGLAGGLGELFF,TGTGCCAGTAGAGGTTTAGCGGGGGGGCTCGGGGAGCTGTTTTTT
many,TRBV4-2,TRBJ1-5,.,CASSQDGSRVGNQPQHF,TGTGCCAGCAGCCAAGATGGTAGCAGGGTGGGTAATCAGCCCCAGCATTTT
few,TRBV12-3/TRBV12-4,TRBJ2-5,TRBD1,CASSTTGEQETQYF,TGTGCCAGCAGTACGACAGGGGAACAAGAGACCCAGTACTTC
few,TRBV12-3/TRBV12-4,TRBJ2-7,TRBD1,CASSSTRDRGYEQYF,TGTGCCAGCAGTTCGACCCGGGACAGGGGCTACGAGCAGTACTTC
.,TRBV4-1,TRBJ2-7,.,CASSQLIGPLEQYF,TGCGCCAGCAGCCAGTTGATTGGCCCCCTGGAGCAGTACTTC
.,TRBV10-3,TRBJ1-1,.,CAISEAPIQGAVCTEAFF,TGTGCCATCAGTGAGGCTCCAATACAGGGAGCAGTGTGCACTGAAGCTTTCTTT
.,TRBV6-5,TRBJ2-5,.,CASCYSGPQETQYF,TGTGCCAGCTGTTACTCGGGGCCCCAAGAGACCCAGTACTTC
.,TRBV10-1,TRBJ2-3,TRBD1,CASSEDRGLPHTQYF,TGCGCCAGCAGTGAAGACAGGGGATTACCCCATACGCAGTATTTT
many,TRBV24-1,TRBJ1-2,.,CATKDSYGYTF,TGTGCCACCAAGGACAGTTATGGCTACACCTTC
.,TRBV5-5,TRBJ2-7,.,CASSFFLGGSYEQYF,TGTGCCAGCAGCTTTTTTTTGGGGGGATCCTACGAGCAGTACTTC
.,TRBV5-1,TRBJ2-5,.,CASSRRPGEETQYF,TGCGCCAGCAGCCGCCGGCCGGGTGAAGAGACTCAGTACTTC
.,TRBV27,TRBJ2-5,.,CASSLKVSSSGPQYF,TGTGCCAGCAGTTTAAAAGTCAGTTCCTCCGGGCCCCAGTACTTC
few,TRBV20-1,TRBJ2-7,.,CSAITGHHEQYF,TGCAGTGCTATTACGGGGCACCACGAGCAGTACTTC
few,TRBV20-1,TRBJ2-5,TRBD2,CSARARLAGIQETQYF,TGCAGTGCTAGAGCGCGGCTAGCGGGGATCCAAGAGACCCAGTACTTC
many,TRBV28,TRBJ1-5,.,CASSLTSQPQHF,TGTGCCAGCAGTTTAACCAGTCAGCCCCAGCATTTT
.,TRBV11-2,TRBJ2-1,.,CASSIGLTNELFF,TGTGCCAGCAGCATTGGACTGACGAATGAGCTGTTCTTC
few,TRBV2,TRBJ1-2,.,CASSERSVEPPYGYTF,TGTGCCAGCAGTGAGAGAAGCGTGGAACCTCCCTATGGCTACACCTTC
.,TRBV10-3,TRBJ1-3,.,CAISEIGPSSGNTIYF,TGTGCCATCAGTGAGATCGGACCAAGCTCTGGAAACACCATATATTTT
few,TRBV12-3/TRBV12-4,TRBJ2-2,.,CASSLTGYTGELFF,TGTGCCAGCAGTTTAACAGGGTACACCGGGGAGCTGTTTTTT
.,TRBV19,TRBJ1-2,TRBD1,CASSRPGQEGYTF,TGTGCCAGTAGTAGACCGGGACAGGAAGGCTACACCTTC
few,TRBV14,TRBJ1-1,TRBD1,CASSQELWAGGTEAFF,TGTGCCAGCAGCCAAGAATTATGGGCAGGGGGGACTGAAGCTTTCTTT
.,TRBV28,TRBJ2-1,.,CASNFPGQGDSGRALNEQFF,TGTGCCAGCAACTTTCCCGGGCAGGGGGATAGTGGGAGGGCACTAAATGAGCAGTTCTTC
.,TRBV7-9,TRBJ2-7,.,CASSREQGLSYEQYF,TGTGCCAGCAGCCGGGAACAGGGCCTCTCCTACGAGCAGTACTTC
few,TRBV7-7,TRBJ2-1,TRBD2,CASSSAGEPLGEQFF,TGTGCTAGCAGCTCAGCGGGAGAACCCCTTGGGGAGCAGTTCTTC
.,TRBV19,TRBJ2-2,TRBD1,CASSRDRATGELFF,TGTGCCAGTAGCAGGGACAGGGCCACCGGGGAGCTGTTTTTT
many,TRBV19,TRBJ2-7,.,CASAESAGYEQYF,TGTGCCAGCGCCGAGAGTGCGGGCTACGAGCAGTACTTC
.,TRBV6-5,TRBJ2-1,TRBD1,CASSLGQGDNEQFF,TGTGCCAGCAGTCTCGGACAGGGCGACAATGAGCAGTTCTTC
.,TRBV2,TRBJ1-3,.,CASSPGESSGNTIYF,TGTGCCAGCAGCCCGGGGGAGAGCTCTGGAAACACCATATATTTT
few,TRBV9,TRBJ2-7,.,CASSPLPQGEQYF,TGTGCCAGCAGCCCCCTCCCGCAGGGCGAGCAGTACTTC
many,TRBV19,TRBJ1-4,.,CASTDRSTNEKLFF,TGTGCCAGCACCGACAGGTCAACTAATGAAAAACTGTTTTTT
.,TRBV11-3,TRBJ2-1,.,CASSLTGGRGYEQFF,TGTGCCAGCAGCTTAACCGGGGGCCGGGGGTATGAGCAGTTCTTC
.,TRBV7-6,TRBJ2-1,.,CASRGLSLDEQFF,TGTGCCAGCAGGGGACTCAGTCTTGATGAGCAGTTCTTC
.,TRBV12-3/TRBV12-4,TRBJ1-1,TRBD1,CASSWTGPYTEALF,TGTGCCAGTAGTTGGACAGGGCCCTACACTGAAGCTCTCTTT
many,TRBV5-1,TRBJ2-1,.,CASRPTTHEQFF,TGCGCCAGCAGACCGACAACCCATGAGCAGTTCTTC
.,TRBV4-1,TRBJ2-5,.,CASSQDRRQETQYF,TGCGCCAGCAGCCAAGATCGCAGGCAAGAGACCCAGTACTTC
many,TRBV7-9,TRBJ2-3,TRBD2,CASSSQGGADTQYF,TGTGCCAGCAGCTCCCAGGGAGGGGCAGATACGCAGTATTTT
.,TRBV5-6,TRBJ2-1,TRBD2,CASSPAGGPPNEQFF,TGTGCCAGCAGCCCAGCGGGGGGTCCCCCCAATGAGCAGTTCTTC
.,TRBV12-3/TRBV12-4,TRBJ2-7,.,CASSFSRVGEQYF,TGTGCCAGCAGTTTCAGCAGGGTCGGCGAGCAGTACTTC
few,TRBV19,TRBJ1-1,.,CASSKGLGIDTEAFF,TGTGCCAGTAGTAAGGGACTCGGGATAGACACTGAAGCTTTCTTT
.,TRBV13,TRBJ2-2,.,CASNPWEQNTGELFF,TGTGCCAGCAACCCCTGGGAACAAAACACCGGGGAGCTGTTTTTT
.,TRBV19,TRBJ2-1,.,CASSRQSPYNEQFF,TGTGCCAGTAGTCGGCAAAGTCCCTACAATGAGCAGTTCTTC
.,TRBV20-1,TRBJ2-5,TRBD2,CSARWVILGTRKTIGREETQYF,TGCAGTGCTAGATGGGTGATTCTTGGGACTAGGAAGACGATAGGTCGTGAAGAGACCCAGTACTTC
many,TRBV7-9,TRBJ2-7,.,CASSLSGLGAYEQYF,TGTGCCAGCAGCTTAAGTGGCTTGGGGGCCTACGAGCAGTACTTC
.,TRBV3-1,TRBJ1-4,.,CANSQVMREAYEKLFF,TGTGCCAACAGCCAAGTCATGAGGGAAGCTTATGAAAAACTGTTTTTT
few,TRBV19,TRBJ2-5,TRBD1,CASSLTGWSETQYF,TGTGCCAGTAGTCTGACAGGGTGGTCCGAGACCCAGTACTTC
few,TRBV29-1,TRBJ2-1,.,CSVDVTAVNNEQFF,TGCAGCGTTGACGTCACAGCTGTAAATAATGAGCAGTTCTTC
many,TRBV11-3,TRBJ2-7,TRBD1,CASSPGTGVEQYF,TGTGCCAGCAGCCCGGGAACAGGGGTCGAGCAGTACTTC
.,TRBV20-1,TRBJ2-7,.,CSAVGTVLAYEQYF,TGCAGTGCCGTGGGCACGGTTTTGGCCTACGAGCAGTACTTC
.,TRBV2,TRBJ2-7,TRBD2,CASSGRGDSYEQYF,TGTGCCAGCAGTGGGCGGGGGGACTCCTACGAGCAGTACTTC
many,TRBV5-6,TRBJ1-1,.,CASSFEEQTMNTEAFF,TGTGCCAGCAGCTTCGAGGAACAGACAATGAACACTGAAGCTTTCTTT
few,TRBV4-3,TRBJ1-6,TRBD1,CASSDGTGGNSPLHF,TGCGCCAGCAGCGACGGGACAGGGGGCAATTCACCCCTCCACTTT
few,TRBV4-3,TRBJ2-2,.,CASSQDRSGNTGELFF,TGCGCCAGCAGCCAAGATAGGAGCGGGAACACCGGGGAGCTGTTTTTT
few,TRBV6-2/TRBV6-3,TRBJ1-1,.,CASKVGPNTEAFF,TGTGCCAGCAAGGTGGGTCCGAACACTGAAGCTTTCTTT